This TCR beta chain was observed in a study of shared clonotypes between healthy human individuals. Germline V CDR1 and CDR2: MNHNS, SASEGT. The CDR3 covers 13 residues. Germline trimming cut 6 bases from V and 6 bases from J; bases unmatched to any gene: 5. Genomic DNA (from each subset) was split evenly across several immunoSEQ plates. The assay was immunoSEQ multiplex PCR, and TCRdb's table has in-frame clones only and misses some. The sample includes millions of clones, more than 80% seen only once; the top ten take roughly 0.13%. This receptor was obtained from a young man in good health. The J gene is TRBJ1-5, the V gene TRBV6-1, with 7 nucleotides matching TRBD1. Sequencing used naive CD4+ T cells sorted from blood. The subset: CD45RA+ positively selected. For the CDR3, the DNA is TGTGCCAGCAGCGCAGGGGGGGGTCAGCCCCAGCATTTT. This translates into CASSAGGGQPQHF.